The clone carrying this T cell receptor beta chain was seen repeatedly, ten times or more. The antigen is not known. The V segment lost 5 bases and the J segment 7 bases; nucleotides outside the gene matches: 6. Germline lookup yields CDR1 SNHLY and CDR2 FYNNEI. The CDR3 length is 14 residues. The CDR3 regions of TCR beta were amplified from RNA transcripts. Carried out on the TCR CDR3, a first-round RT-PCR used the HTBI primer set. TCRdb ran MiXCR on the multiplex PCR reads and lists one entry per CDR3 protein. The sample includes approximately 400,000 distinct CDR3 sequences, over 11% of them seen just once. These data originate in a study of T cells in Graves' hyperthyroidism and ophthalmopathy. Background on the study: Peripheral blood was secured at the point of initial diagnosis, before any treatment.

Each diagnosis was grounded in clinical symptoms, serum thyroxine and TRAb, thyroid ultrasound, and orbital computed tomography. The source of the PBMCs was over 8.5 ml of fresh peripheral blood. Study results and caveats: Within blood appeared most thyroid clonotypes that had expanded above 0.001.

The rearrangement joins TRBV2 to TRBJ2-1; 9 positions agree with TRBD1. Sequenced: blood. This sequence was found in a man aged 45-60 years with Graves' ophthalmopathy. The CDR3 DNA follows: TGTGCCAGCAGTTCCGGGACAGGGAAGAATGAGCAGTTCTTC. Amino acid sequence: CASSSGTGKNEQFF.